Each of the 21 T cell receptor beta chains below was sequenced from the same sample in a study of identical twins. A single record per CDR3 protein comes from TCRdb applying MiXCR to the 5' RACE reads. This sample yields approximately 470,000 distinct CDR3 sequences, of which 14% are seen a single time; roughly 0.56% belongs to the top ten. The data were also submitted as part of a second study, on yellow fever vaccine responses in identical twins.

The specimen sequenced was CD4+ T cells sorted from blood. The source is a woman aged 18-30 years in good health.

The chain carries TRBV20-1 and TRBJ2-3; weak D call: TRBD1 (6 bases). V was trimmed by 1 base and J by 9 bases, leaving 14 bases between them. From germline, CDR1 is DFQATT and CDR2 SNEGSKA (reference sequence). This CDR3 is 13 amino acids long. DNA for the CDR3: TGCAGTGCTAGAGGGGCAGGGGTGATCACGCAGTATTTT. Its protein is CSARGAGVITQYF.

The genes are TRBV7-3 and TRBJ2-7; 8 bases align to TRBD2. Germline trimming cut 3 bases from V and 1 base from J; bases unmatched to any gene: 11. This CDR3 is built from 17 residues. Germline V gene data show CDR1 as SGHTA and CDR2 as FQGTGA. The chain's CDR3 is CASSFYSGGNLSYEQYF. As DNA, the CDR3 is TGTGCCAGCAGCTTCTACTCGGGGGGGAACCTTTCCTACGAGCAGTACTTC. The variable domain in full, completed from reference TRBV7-3 and TRBJ2-7, reads GAGVSQTPSNKVTEKGKYVELRCDPISGHTALYWYRQSLGQGPEFLIYFQGTGAADDSGLPNDRFFAVRPEGSVSTLKIQRTERGDSAVYLCASSFYSGGNLSYEQYFGPGTRLTVT.

This clonotype has at least ten counts. V and J are TRBV5-1 and TRBJ1-2; 7 bases fit TRBD1. CDR3 length: 14 residues. CDR1 and CDR2 (germline): SGHRS, YFSETQ. After removal of 3 bases from V and 1 base from J, the junction contained 3 bases not matched to a gene. This CDR3 reads CASSSGQLNYGYTF. The CDR3 DNA reads TGCGCCAGCAGCTCGGGACAGCTTAACTATGGCTACACCTTC.

The chain carries TRBV4-1 and TRBJ2-5; 9 nucleotides line up with TRBD1. The CDR3 sequence is 17 residues long. Trimming at V came to 3 bases and at J to 2 bases, leaving 10 bases not matched to a gene. Germline V lookup: CDR1 MGHRA, CDR2 YSYEKL. The CDR3 here is CASSQIGGQGGQETQYF. CDR3 in DNA: TGCGCCAGCAGCCAGATCGGGGGACAGGGCGGGCAAGAGACCCAGTACTTC.

The rearrangement joins TRBV7-2 to TRBJ2-7, with D uncertain. The CDR3 length is 12 residues. Germline CDR1 SGHTA, CDR2 FQGNSA. V was pared by 1 base and J by 12 bases, with 13 bases between. The DNA of the CDR3 is TGTGCCAGCAGCTTAGATTGGGCAGGCCTGTACTTC. The encoded protein is CASSLDWAGLYF.

In its sample, this clonotype was seen a few times. J is TRBJ2-1 and V is TRBV6-2 or TRBV6-3; D perhaps matches TRBD2 (5 bases). Germline assignment: CDR1 MNHEY and CDR2 SVGEGT. With 2 bases removed from V and 0 bases from J, the gap between germline ends came to 8 bases. The CDR3 extends over 15 amino acids. The CDR3 sequence is CASSYEGSSYNEQFF. CDR3 DNA sequence: TGTGCCAGCAGTTACGAGGGTAGCTCCTACAATGAGCAGTTCTTC.

This clonotype was seen only a few times. This sequence joins TRBV6-1 and TRBJ2-7; D assignment may be TRBD1 or TRBD2 (5 bases each). The CDR3 loop spans 13 amino acids. CDR1 is MNHNS, CDR2 SASEGT, per germline. The V and J ends lost 6 bases and 8 bases respectively, with 17 bases between them. The CDR3 here is CASSSLGAGQQYF. DNA of the CDR3: TGTGCCAGCAGCTCCCTCGGGGCCGGCCAGCAGTACTTC.

The rearrangement joins TRBV4-3 to TRBJ2-5; 8 bases map to TRBD1. The CDR3 has 15 residues. Losses at the gene ends were 1 base for V and 4 bases for J; bases not matched to a gene: 5. In germline, CDR1 is LGHNA, CDR2 YSLEER. CDR3 sequence reads: CASSQGQGLGETQYF. CDR3 DNA: TGCGCCAGCAGCCAAGGACAGGGGTTGGGAGAGACCCAGTACTTC.

At least ten counts were recorded for this clonotype. The gene calls are TRBV7-2 and TRBJ2-7; D call uncertain. Germline V CDR1 and CDR2: SGHTA, FQGNSA. The length of the CDR3 is 8 residues. The CDR3 sequence is CASYEQYF. The CDR3 nucleotides read TGTGCGAGCTACGAGCAGTACTTC.

This clonotype came up a few times. At one end the junction does not follow the germline gene, possibly because of a read error. The chain links TRBV7-7 to TRBJ2-2, with D possibly being TRBD2 (5 bases). Per germline, CDR1 SSHAT and CDR2 FNYEAQ (reference sequence). The CDR3 sequence is 18 residues long. CDR3 amino acids: CASSLARFQDPYTGELFF. CDR3 nucleotides: TGTGCTAGCAGCTTAGCGCGTTTCCAGGATCCGTACACCGGGGAGCTGTTTTTT.

The chain joins TRBV10-3 to TRBJ2-3; no firm D call. The germline V gene has CDR1 ENHRY and CDR2 SYGVKD. The CDR3 length is 11 residues. The V gene lost 6 bases and the J gene lost 5 bases, with 6 bases spanning the gap. The CDR3, as DNA: TGTGCCATCAGGGCGATAGATACGCAGTATTTT. It encodes CAIRAIDTQYF.

In its sample, this clonotype was seen a few times. The chain joins TRBV4-2 to TRBJ2-1; 8 bases agree with TRBD2. The germline V gene has CDR1 LGHNA and CDR2 YNFKEQ. The CDR3 is 18 residues long. The ends lost 0 bases at V and 1 base at J; junction bases unmatched: 8. The CDR3 is CASSQDGVGRVSYNEQFF. CDR3 DNA sequence: TGTGCCAGCAGCCAAGATGGGGTCGGGAGGGTGTCCTACAATGAGCAGTTCTTC.

This clonotype was counted a few times. The chain has TRBV20-1 and TRBJ2-3, with a weak D call TRBD1 (6 bases). Germline values: CDR1 DFQATT, CDR2 SNEGSKA (reference sequence). The length of the CDR3 is 12 residues. Between the trimmed V and J ends, which lost 2 bases and 7 bases, there was a span of 10 bases. The CDR3 loop reads CSARTQGNTQYF. The CDR3 bases are TGCAGTGCTAGAACACAGGGAAATACGCAGTATTTT.

The V and J genes are TRBV29-1 and TRBJ2-4, with a weak D call TRBD2 (6 bases). The CDR3 covers 13 residues. The germline V and J ends were trimmed by 3 bases and 4 bases, with 10 bases remaining between them. Germline loops: CDR1 SQVTM, CDR2 ANQGSEA. The CDR3 sequence: CSVEERAKNIQYF. The CDR3 region has the DNA TGCAGCGTTGAGGAGCGGGCGAAAAACATTCAGTACTTC. The entire variable domain, with the rest obtained from reference TRBV29-1 and TRBJ2-4, is as follows: SAVISQKPSRDICQRGTSLTIQCQVDSQVTMMFWYRQQPGQSLTLIATANQGSEATYESGFVIDKFPISRPNLTFSTLTVSNMSPEDSSIYLCSVEERAKNIQYFGAGTRLSVL.

The chain recombines TRBV2 with TRBJ2-1, with 11 bases identical to TRBD2. With 6 bases clipped from V and 2 bases from J, the junction kept 6 bases outside the gene matches. Germline V gives CDR1 SNHLY, CDR2 FYNNEI. CDR3 length: 16 residues. The CDR3 here is CASRDGTSGPYNEQFF. In DNA, the CDR3 is TGTGCCAGCAGGGATGGGACTAGCGGACCCTACAATGAGCAGTTCTTC.

CDR3 in DNA: TGCGCCAGCAGCTTGGATGGGGGAACCGCTTTCTTT. Residues: CASSLDGGTAFF. The chain uses TRBV5-1 and TRBJ1-1, with a weak D call TRBD1 (5 bases). The V end lost 0 bases, the J end lost 11 bases, and 11 bases lay between the germline ends. The germline V gene encodes CDR1 SGHRS and CDR2 YFSETQ. The CDR3 is made up of 12 amino acids. Together with reference TRBV5-1 and TRBJ1-1, the CDR3 gives the full variable domain: KAGVTQTPRYLIKTRGQQVTLSCSPISGHRSVSWYQQTPGQGLQFLFEYFSETQRNKGNFPGRFSGRQFSNSRSEMNVSTLELGDSALYLCASSLDGGTAFFGQGTRLTVV.

The CDR3 sequence is CAISQGPGELFF. CDR3 in DNA: TGTGCCATCAGTCAGGGTCCCGGGGAGCTGTTTTTT. This sequence joins TRBV10-3 and TRBJ2-2, with D possibly being TRBD1 (5 bases). Germline V lookup: CDR1 ENHRY, CDR2 SYGVKD. The CDR3 loop spans 12 amino acids. Trimming removed 5 bases from V and 6 bases from J, with 7 bases in between.

Written as DNA, the CDR3 is TGCGCCAGCAGCCAGCCTTCTCGAGGAGAGACCCAGTACTTC. Its translation is CASSQPSRGETQYF. The chain combines TRBV5-1 with TRBJ2-5; no clear D. This CDR3 has 14 residues. The germline gives CDR1 SGHRS, CDR2 YFSETQ. V was clipped by 4 bases and J by 4 bases, with 14 bases between them.

CDR3 DNA sequence: TGTGCCAGCAGTTTAGGGGGGAATGGGGCCAACGTCCTGACTTTC. Protein sequence: CASSLGGNGANVLTF. The chain links TRBV12-3 or TRBV12-4 to TRBJ2-6; D may be TRBD1 or TRBD2 (5 bases each). The CDR3 has 15 amino acids. V gave up 1 base and J gave up 3 bases, with 7 bases separating them.

This clonotype was recorded a few times. The chain uses TRBV4-3 and TRBJ2-1; no reliable D call. The CDR3 has 16 amino acids. The V end was cut by 1 base, the J end by 4 bases, with 14 bases between. Germline V gives CDR1 LGHNA, CDR2 YSLEER. CDR3 loop: CASSQGGSLLYNEQFF. The CDR3 DNA sequence: TGCGCCAGCAGCCAAGGGGGATCGCTACTGTACAATGAGCAGTTCTTC.

This clonotype was recorded only once. J is TRBJ2-2 and V is TRBV15; 11 nucleotides align to TRBD2. Germline CDR1 reads LNHNV; CDR2 reads YYDKDF (reference sequence). The V gene end was trimmed by 4 bases and the J gene end by 3 bases; junction bases not matched to a gene: 10. This CDR3 comprises 18 residues. CDR3 residues: CATSTNRIAGGYTGELFF. For the CDR3, the DNA is TGTGCCACCAGCACTAACAGGATAGCGGGGGGGTACACCGGGGAGCTGTTTTTT.